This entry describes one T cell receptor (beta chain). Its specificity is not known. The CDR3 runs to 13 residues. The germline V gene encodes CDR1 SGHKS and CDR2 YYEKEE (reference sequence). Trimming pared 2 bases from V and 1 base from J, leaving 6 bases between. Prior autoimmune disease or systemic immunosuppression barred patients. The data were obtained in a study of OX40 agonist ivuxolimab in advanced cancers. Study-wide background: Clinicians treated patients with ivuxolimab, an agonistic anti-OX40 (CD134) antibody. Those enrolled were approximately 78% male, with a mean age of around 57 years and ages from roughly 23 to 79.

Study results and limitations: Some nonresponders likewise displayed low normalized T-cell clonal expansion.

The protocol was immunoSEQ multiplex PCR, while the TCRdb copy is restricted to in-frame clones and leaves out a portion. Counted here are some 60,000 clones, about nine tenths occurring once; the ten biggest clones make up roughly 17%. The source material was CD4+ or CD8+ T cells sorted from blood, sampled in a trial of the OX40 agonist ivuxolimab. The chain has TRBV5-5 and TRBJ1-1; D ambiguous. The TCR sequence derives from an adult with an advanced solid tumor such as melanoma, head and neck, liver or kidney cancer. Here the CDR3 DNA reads TGTGCCAGCAGCTTCTCTACGAACACTGAAGCTTTCTTT. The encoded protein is CASSFSTNTEAFF.